These T cell receptor beta chains were read from a single sample in a study of PD-1 blockade in classical Hodgkin lymphoma. Data came from immunoSEQ multiplex PCR; TCRdb stores just in-frame clones and leaves some out. The table includes under 95,000 clones, around 93% detected once. Sequenced here: peripheral blood mononuclear cells (PBMCs), sampled at baseline. The receptors stem from a human donor with classical Hodgkin lymphoma. CDR3s include the opening cysteine and the closing phenylalanine or tryptophan. A D gene is named only where the DNA matches it firmly. Clone size appears in some rows only: once, few, many, or a class for an expanded clone.

V	size	J	D	DNA	CDR3
TRBV6-1	NA	TRBJ1-5	NA	TGTGCCAGCAGTGAAGCGCTTCGGGAAGATCAGCCCCAGCATTTT	CASSEALREDQPQHF
TRBV6-6	once	TRBJ2-4	NA	TGTGCCAGCAGTTTGAGGGCTGCCAAAAACATTCAGTACTTC	CASSLRAAKNIQYF
TRBV7-2	once	TRBJ2-1	TRBD2	TGTGCCAGCAGCTTAGAGGTGGGAGGGCCGGGTGAGCAGTTCTTC	CASSLEVGGPGEQFF
TRBV25-1	few	TRBJ2-7	NA	TGTGCCAGCAGTGAGGCCGCCGTGGGGGAGCAGTACTTC	CASSEAAVGEQYF
TRBV6-5	NA	TRBJ1-5	NA	TGTGCCAGCAGAGAACAGGGCAGCAATCAGCCCCAGCATTTT	CASREQGSNQPQHF
TRBV7-3	NA	TRBJ2-7	TRBD1	TGTGCCAGCAGCTTCGGACAGGGCAACGAGCAGTACTTC	CASSFGQGNEQYF
TRBV30	NA	TRBJ2-7	TRBD1	TGTGCCTGTCAAGGGACAGGGGGCGCCTACGAGCAGTACTTC	CACQGTGGAYEQYF
TRBV11-3	NA	TRBJ2-2	TRBD1	TGTGCCAGCAGCTCCCGGACAGGGGGAACCGGGGAGCTGTTTTTT	CASSSRTGGTGELFF
TRBV29-1	NA	TRBJ1-2	NA	TGCAGCGTTGTCGGGGTTGACAGTTCCTATGGCTACACCTTC	CSVVGVDSSYGYTF
TRBV9	NA	TRBJ2-7	TRBD2	TGTGCCAGCAGCGCTGGGACTAGCGGCTCCTACGAGCAGTACTTC	CASSAGTSGSYEQYF
TRBV18	NA	TRBJ2-1	NA	TGTGCCAGCTCACCACGTTTTTTGGGGACGGCTCCTACGGGGAACTCCTACAATGAGCAGTTCTTC	CASSPRFLGTAPTGNSYNEQFF
TRBV28	NA	TRBJ2-7	TRBD1	TGTGCCAGCAGCCACCGACAGGGGAAATACGAGCAGTACTTC	CASSHRQGKYEQYF
TRBV29-1	NA	TRBJ2-7	TRBD2	TGCAGCGTTGTGGGAGGGGCCTACGAGCAGTACTTC	CSVVGGAYEQYF
TRBV19	NA	TRBJ2-7	TRBD1	TGTGCCAGTAGTCATTGGGGACAGGGAGACTCCTACGAGCAGTACTTC	CASSHWGQGDSYEQYF
TRBV27	once	TRBJ2-1	TRBD1	TGTGCCAGCAGTTATTACCCGGGACAGGGGCCCCCTAGCTCCTACAATGAGCAGTTCTTC	CASSYYPGQGPPSSYNEQFF
TRBV7-3	NA	TRBJ2-3	TRBD2	TGTGCCAGCAGCCAAGCGGGGATTAGCACAGATACGCAGTATTTT	CASSQAGISTDTQYF
TRBV25-1	NA	TRBJ2-3	NA	TGTGCCAGCAGTGATGGGGTGGCGGTAAGCGGAGATACGCAGTATTTT	CASSDGVAVSGDTQYF
TRBV6-4	once	TRBJ2-6	TRBD1	TGTGCCAGCAGTGACACCGGGACAGGTGCCTCTGGGGCCAACGTCCTGACTTTC	CASSDTGTGASGANVLTF